This T cell receptor (beta chain) came from a study of blood T cell repertoires in COVID-19. Study-level information: The United States, Italy and Spain provided the acute and convalescent COVID-19 samples.

As processed by the authors: It was from reference gene primer amplification that nucleated cell counts were estimated. Using immunoSEQ multiplex PCR, the repertoire was profiled, and TCRdb retains in-frame clones only, with some absent. That table furnishes V, J and clone size, whereas the DNA furnished D and trimming. The sample holds 350,000 to 450,000 clones, 88% seen once. Participants reported their clinical history, and cohort assignment relied on those reports. Germline-derived CDR1 and CDR2 are SGHVS and FQNEAQ. Trimming removed 3 bases from V and 0 bases from J; junction bases left unmatched: 3. The CDR3 has 17 residues.

This chain uses TRBV7-8 with TRBJ2-2; 11 bases are a match to TRBD2. The specimen was PBMCs or T cells enriched from blood (not recorded which). This TCR was recovered from a woman between 18 and 29 years old who had been exposed to COVID-19. CDR3 DNA: TGTGCCAGCAGCTTTAGCGGGGGGGCCCCGAACACCGGGGAGCTGTTTTTT. Amino acids: CASSFSGGAPNTGELFF.